The sequence of this T cell receptor beta chain was determined in a study of CD8 T cells in Susac syndrome (dated by TCRdb to between 2017 and 2020). Turning to the overall study: Whether CD8+ T cell activation and differentiation in Susac syndrome was antigen driven was tested using repertoire sequencing. Broader findings and caveats from the paper: The TCR sequencing and HLA analysis was acknowledged to have included a relatively small number of individuals.

Sequences DFQATT (CDR1) and SNEGSKA (CDR2) are obtained from the germline V gene (reference sequence). The CDR3 sequence holds 14 residues, the cysteine and phenylalanine included. Only CDR3 DNA remains: 42 bases, in frame from the first base. V trim: 3 bases; J trim: 2 bases; unmatched bases: 6. Concerning this clonotype itself: Its antigen is currently not known. Per-nucleotide qualities are absent, and no much larger clonotype sits a single base away.

Peripheral blood CD8+ and CD4+ T cells from healthy donors, Susac syndrome patients and multiple sclerosis patients were profiled by high-throughput TCR beta sequencing. The healthy donors served as controls matched for age and sex. Bulk CD8+ and CD4+ T cells were purified magnetically by negative isolation, whereas CD8+ TEMRA cells were enriched by FACS. Blood was collected in EDTA tubes and processed within 24 hours, with PBMCs isolated through density gradient centrifugation. PBMCs intended for TCR sequencing were cryopreserved in liquid nitrogen and thawed later in a water bath at 37 degrees C. A purity of at least 90% was achieved for sorted or isolated CD4+, CD8+ and CD8+ TEMRA cells. RNA was extracted using the RNeasy kit, and roughly 0.5 to 1 ug of the RNA was reverse transcribed with random hexamers. TCR beta CDR3 regions were amplified with the immunoSEQ multiplex PCR assay covering 54 Vbeta and 13 Jbeta segments. PCR amplification bias was corrected using a synthetic template baseline for primer optimization and computational correction. The original methods were these. Reads were assigned to V, D and J genes according to IMGT and analyzed in immunoSEQ Analyzer, with only productive sequences retained. To calculate clonality, Shannon entropy was normalized by log2 of the number of productive unique sequences and then subtracted from one. Public and private clones were assessed among the 100 most prevalent clones of each patient and control. Susac-specific clones were defined as absent from healthy and MS cohorts, over a thousand published viral clones and other ImmuneACCESS disease sequences. TCRdb reran the public reads through fastp at Q25 and MiXCR, keeping productive beta chains. One record per CDR3 amino acid sequence lists the most common genes and DNA. For this entry, the V and J calls and clone size follow TCRdb and not the study's own pipeline. The sample profile shows some 190,000 distinct CDR3 sequences; 85% to 95% of them were found once. Of the sample, 0.1% falls within the top ten clones.

Recombination linked TRBV20-1 to TRBJ2-5; TRBD1 aligns with 7 central bases. The sample consisted of CD4+ T cells from PBMCs. The TCR originated in a human donor in good health. The DNA sequence is TGCAGTGCTAGCATTCGCAGGGGGCAAGAGACCCAGTACTTC. The encoded protein is CSASIRRGQETQYF.